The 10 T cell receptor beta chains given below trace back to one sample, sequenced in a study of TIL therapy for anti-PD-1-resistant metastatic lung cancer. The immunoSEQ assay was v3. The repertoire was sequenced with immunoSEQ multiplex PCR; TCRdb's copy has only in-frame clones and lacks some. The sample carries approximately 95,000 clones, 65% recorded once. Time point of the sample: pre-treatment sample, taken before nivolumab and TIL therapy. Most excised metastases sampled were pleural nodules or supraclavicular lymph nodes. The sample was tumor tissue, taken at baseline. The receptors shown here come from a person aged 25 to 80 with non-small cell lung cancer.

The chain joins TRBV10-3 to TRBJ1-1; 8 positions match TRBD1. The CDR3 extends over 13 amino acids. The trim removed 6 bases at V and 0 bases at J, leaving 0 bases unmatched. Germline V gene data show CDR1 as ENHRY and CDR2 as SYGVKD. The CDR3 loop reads CAIRDRVNTEAFF. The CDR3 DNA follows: TGTGCCATCAGGGACAGGGTGAACACTGAAGCTTTCTTT.

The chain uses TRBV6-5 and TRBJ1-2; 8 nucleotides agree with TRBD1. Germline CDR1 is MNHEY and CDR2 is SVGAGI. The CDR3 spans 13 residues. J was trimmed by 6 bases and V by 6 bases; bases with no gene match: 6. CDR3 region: CASRRTGNDGYTF. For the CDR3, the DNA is TGTGCCAGCAGACGGACAGGGAACGATGGCTACACCTTC.

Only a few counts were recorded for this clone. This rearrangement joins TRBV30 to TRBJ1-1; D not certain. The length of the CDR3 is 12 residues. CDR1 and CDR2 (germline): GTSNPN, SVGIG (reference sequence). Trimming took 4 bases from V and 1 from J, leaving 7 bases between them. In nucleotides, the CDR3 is TGTGCCTGGAAACCGGGGAACACTGAAGCTTTCTTT. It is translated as CAWKPGNTEAFF.

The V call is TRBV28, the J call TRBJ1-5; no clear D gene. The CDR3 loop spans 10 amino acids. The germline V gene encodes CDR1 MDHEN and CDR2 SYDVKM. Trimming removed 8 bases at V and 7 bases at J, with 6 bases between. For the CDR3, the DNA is TGTGCCAGCGGGCGGCAGCCCCAGCATTTT. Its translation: CASGRQPQHF. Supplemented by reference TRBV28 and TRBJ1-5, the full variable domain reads DVKVTQSSRYLVKRTGEKVFLECVQDMDHENMFWYRQDPGLGLRLIYFSYDVKMKEKGDIPEGYSVSREKKERFSLILESASTNQTSMYLCASGRQPQHFGDGTRLSIL.

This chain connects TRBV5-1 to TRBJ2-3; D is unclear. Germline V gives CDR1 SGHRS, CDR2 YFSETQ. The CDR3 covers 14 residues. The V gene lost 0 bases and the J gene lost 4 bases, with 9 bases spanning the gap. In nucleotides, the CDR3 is TGCGCCAGCAGCTTGGCGTCGCAGGCAGATACGCAGTATTTT. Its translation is CASSLASQADTQYF. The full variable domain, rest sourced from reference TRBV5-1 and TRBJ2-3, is KAGVTQTPRYLIKTRGQQVTLSCSPISGHRSVSWYQQTPGQGLQFLFEYFSETQRNKGNFPGRFSGRQFSNSRSEMNVSTLELGDSALYLCASSLASQADTQYFGPGTRLTVL.

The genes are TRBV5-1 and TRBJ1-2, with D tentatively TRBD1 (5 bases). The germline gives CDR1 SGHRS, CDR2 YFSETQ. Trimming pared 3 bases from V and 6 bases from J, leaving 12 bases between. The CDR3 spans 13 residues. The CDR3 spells CASSSAEGNGYTF. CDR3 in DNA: TGCGCCAGCAGCTCCGCGGAGGGGAATGGCTACACCTTC.

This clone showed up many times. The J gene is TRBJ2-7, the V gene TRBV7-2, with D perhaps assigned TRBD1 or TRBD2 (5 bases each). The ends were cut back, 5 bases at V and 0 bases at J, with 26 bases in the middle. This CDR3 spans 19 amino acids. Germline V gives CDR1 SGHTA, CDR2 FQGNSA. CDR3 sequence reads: CASSPSTGAYSPFSYEQYF. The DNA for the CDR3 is TGTGCCAGCAGCCCCTCCACCGGGGCCTATAGTCCCTTCTCCTACGAGCAGTACTTC.

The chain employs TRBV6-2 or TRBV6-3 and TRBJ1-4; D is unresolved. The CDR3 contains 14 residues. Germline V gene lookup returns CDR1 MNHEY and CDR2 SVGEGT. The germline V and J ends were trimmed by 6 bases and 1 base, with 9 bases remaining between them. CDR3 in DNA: TGTGCCAGCAGCAAGACCGTAACTAATGAAAAACTGTTTTTT. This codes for CASSKTVTNEKLFF.

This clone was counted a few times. The CDR3 nucleotides are TGTGCCAGCAGTCCTTTTCGGGGGCAGGCCTACGAGCAGTACTTC. Its translation is CASSPFRGQAYEQYF. The chain joins TRBV28 to TRBJ2-7, with D possibly being TRBD1 or TRBD2 (6 bases each). CDR1 and CDR2 from the germline V gene are MDHEN and SYDVKM. V lost 5 bases and J lost 2, with 16 bases in between. This CDR3 is 15 amino acids long.

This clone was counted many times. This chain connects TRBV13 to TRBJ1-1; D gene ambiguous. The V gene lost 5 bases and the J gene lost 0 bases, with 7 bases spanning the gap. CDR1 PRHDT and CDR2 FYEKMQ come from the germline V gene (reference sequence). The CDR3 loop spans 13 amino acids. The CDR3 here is CASSNRLNTEAFF. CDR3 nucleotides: TGTGCCAGCAGCAACAGATTGAACACTGAAGCTTTCTTT.